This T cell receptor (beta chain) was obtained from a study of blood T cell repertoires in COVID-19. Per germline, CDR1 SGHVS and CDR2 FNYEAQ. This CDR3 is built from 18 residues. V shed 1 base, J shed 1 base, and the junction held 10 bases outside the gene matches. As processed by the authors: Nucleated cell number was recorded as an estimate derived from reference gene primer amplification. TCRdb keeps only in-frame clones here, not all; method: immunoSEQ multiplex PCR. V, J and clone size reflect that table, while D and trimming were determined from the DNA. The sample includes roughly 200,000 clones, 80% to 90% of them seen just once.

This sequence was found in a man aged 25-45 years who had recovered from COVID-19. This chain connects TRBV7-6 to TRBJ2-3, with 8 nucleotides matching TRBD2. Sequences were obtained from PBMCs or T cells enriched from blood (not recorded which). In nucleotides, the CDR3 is TGTGCCAGCAGCTTAGGGACTTTGAGCGGGGGCGGCACAGATACGCAGTATTTT. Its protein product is CASSLGTLSGGGTDTQYF. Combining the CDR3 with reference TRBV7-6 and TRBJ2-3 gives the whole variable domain GAGVSQSPRYKVTKRGQDVALRCDPISGHVSLYWYRQALGQGPEFLTYFNYEAQQDKSGLPNDRFSAERPEGSISTLTIQRTEQRDSAMYRCASSLGTLSGGGTDTQYFGPGTRLTVL.